This T cell receptor (beta chain) is drawn from a study of healthy donors' naive CD4 and CD8 T cells. Whole-study results and caveats: The study did not address homeostatic proliferation effects in naive T cells.

Comment on this clonotype: What it recognizes is unknown.

TCR libraries were built from 400 to 650 ng of total RNA by linear amplification. TCRdb re-derived calls from the reads in MiXCR, one entry per CDR3 protein. The table has around 180,000 distinct CDR3 sequences, about four fifths seen once. The origin of this receptor is a pool of human donors in good health; the sample pools cells from several healthy donors. The sample comprised naive CD4+ and CD8+ T cells sorted from blood, pooled from several donors.

The CDR3 coding sequence is TGTGCCAGCAGCTTCACAGGGACTCGTGGCTACACCTTC. Its protein product is CASSFTGTRGYTF. The chain combines TRBV5-4 with TRBJ1-2; a weak D match, TRBD1 (6 bases). The CDR3 has 13 amino acids. CDR1 and CDR2 (germline): SGHNT, YYREEE (reference sequence). The germline V and J ends were trimmed by 2 bases and 7 bases, with 12 bases remaining between them.